The clone carrying this T cell receptor beta chain was counted at least ten times. These data are taken from a study of regulatory T cells in long-lasting Graves disease. The overall study: Antithyroid drug intake by newly diagnosed Graves' patients had lasted under 3 months.

Construction of TCR beta libraries relied on iRepertoire HTBI primers and on Arm-PCR targeting CDR3 regions. TCRdb ran MiXCR on the multiplex PCR reads and lists one entry per CDR3 protein. Of a few hundred thousand distinct CDR3 sequences detected, roughly 19% appear once; the ten largest clones hold approximately 12%. The CDR3 runs 13 residues. V was pared by 2 bases and J by 1 base, with 6 bases between. Per the germline V gene, CDR1 is SGHKS and CDR2 is YYEKEE (reference sequence). Indicated time point: newly diagnosed GD, antithyroid drugs for less than 3 months. Making the TCR library involved RNA that had been extracted from PBMCs. The sample was also reused in another study, on T cells in Graves' hyperthyroidism and ophthalmopathy. That paper notes: No ophthalmopathy progression within 18 months constituted stable Graves' hyperthyroidism. A 13 V-J model separated ophthalmopathy from stable hyperthyroidism.

The chain links TRBV5-5 to TRBJ1-1, with a tentative D call TRBD1 (5 bases). The receptor was isolated from a woman under 40 with Graves disease. Here the sequenced sample was peripheral blood mononuclear cells (PBMCs), taken at new diagnosis, from a patient treated with antithyroid drugs. The CDR3 loop is CASSFQGNTEAFF. The CDR3 DNA reads as TGTGCCAGCAGCTTCCAGGGGAACACTGAAGCTTTCTTT.